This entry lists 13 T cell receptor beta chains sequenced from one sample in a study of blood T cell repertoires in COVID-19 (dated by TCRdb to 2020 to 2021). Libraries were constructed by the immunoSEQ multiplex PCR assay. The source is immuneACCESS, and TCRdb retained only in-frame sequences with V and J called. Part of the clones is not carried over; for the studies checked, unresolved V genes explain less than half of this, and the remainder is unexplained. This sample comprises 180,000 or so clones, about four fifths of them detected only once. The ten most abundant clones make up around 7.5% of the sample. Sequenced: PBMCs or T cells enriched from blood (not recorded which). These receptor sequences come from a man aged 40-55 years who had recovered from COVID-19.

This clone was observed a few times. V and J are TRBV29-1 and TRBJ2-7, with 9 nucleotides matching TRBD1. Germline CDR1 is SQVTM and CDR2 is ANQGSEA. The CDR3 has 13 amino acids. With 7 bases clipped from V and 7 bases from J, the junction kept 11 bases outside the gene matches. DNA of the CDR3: TGCAGCGCCGGACTGGGACAGGGAATGGAGCAGTACTTC. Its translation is CSAGLGQGMEQYF.

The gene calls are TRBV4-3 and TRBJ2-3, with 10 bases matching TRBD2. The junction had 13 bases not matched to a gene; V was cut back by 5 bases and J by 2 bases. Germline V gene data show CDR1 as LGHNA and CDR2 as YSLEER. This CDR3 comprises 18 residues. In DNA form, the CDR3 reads TGCGCCAGCAGCAAAACCTTACTAGCGGGGCTTTACACAGATACGCAGTATTTT. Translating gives CASSKTLLAGLYTDTQYF.

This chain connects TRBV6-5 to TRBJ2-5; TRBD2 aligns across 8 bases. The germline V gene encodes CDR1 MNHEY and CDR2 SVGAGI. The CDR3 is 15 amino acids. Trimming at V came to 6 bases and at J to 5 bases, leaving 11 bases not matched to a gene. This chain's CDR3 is CASSPNGGVGETQYF. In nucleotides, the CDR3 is TGTGCCAGCAGCCCCAACGGGGGGGTGGGGGAGACCCAGTACTTC.

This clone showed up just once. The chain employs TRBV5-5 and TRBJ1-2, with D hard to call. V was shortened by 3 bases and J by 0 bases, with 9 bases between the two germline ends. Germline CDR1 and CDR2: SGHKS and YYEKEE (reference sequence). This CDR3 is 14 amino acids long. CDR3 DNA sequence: TGTGCCAGCAGCTCCCAAACTCCTAACTATGGCTACACCTTC. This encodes CASSSQTPNYGYTF.

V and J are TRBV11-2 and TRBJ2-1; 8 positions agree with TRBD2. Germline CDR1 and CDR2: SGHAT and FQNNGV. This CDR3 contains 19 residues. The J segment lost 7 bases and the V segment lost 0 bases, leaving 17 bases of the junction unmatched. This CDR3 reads CASSLEHSPAGTRGNEQFF. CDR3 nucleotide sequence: TGTGCCAGCAGCTTAGAACACAGCCCCGCCGGGACTAGGGGTAATGAGCAGTTCTTC.

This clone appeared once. The CDR3 DNA reads TGTGCCAGCAGGGAACAAACGACAGTTAGGGCTGAAAAACTGTTTTTT. Translation gives CASREQTTVRAEKLFF. This chain connects TRBV2 to TRBJ1-4, with D tentatively TRBD1 (5 bases). This CDR3 has 16 residues. V dropped 6 bases and J dropped 7 bases, with 21 bases sitting between them. CDR1 and CDR2 (germline): SNHLY, FYNNEI.

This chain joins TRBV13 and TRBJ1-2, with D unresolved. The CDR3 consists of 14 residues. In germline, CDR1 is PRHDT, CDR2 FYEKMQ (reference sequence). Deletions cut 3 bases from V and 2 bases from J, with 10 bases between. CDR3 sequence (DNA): TGTGCCAGCAGCTTCGTTAGATCAAACTATGGCTACACCTTC. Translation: CASSFVRSNYGYTF.

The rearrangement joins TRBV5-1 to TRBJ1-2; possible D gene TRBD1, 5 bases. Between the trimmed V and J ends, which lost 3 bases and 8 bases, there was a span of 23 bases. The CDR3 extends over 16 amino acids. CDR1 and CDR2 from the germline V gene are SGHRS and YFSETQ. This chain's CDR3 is CASSSRTGGSVVGYTF. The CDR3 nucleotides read TGCGCCAGCAGCTCACGTACGGGGGGGAGCGTCGTGGGCTACACCTTC.

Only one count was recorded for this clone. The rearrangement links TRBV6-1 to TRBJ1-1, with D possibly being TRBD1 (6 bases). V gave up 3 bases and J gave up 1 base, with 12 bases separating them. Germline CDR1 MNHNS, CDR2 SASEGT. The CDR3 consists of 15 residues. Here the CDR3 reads CASSDTGTRNTEAFF. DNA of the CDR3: TGTGCCAGCAGTGACACCGGGACAAGGAACACTGAAGCTTTCTTT.

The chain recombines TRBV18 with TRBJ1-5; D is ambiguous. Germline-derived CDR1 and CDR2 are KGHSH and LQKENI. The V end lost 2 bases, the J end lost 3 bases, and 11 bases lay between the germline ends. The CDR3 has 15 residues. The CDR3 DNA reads TGTGCCAGCTCACCAGAGTCGGGGTACAATCAGCCCCAGCATTTT. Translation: CASSPESGYNQPQHF.

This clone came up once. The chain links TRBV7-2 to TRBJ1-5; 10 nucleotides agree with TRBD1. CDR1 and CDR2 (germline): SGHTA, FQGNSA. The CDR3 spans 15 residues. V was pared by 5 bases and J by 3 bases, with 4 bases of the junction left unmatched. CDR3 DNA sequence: TGTGCCAGCAGCGGACAGGGGGGCTACAATCAGCCCCAGCATTTT. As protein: CASSGQGGYNQPQHF.

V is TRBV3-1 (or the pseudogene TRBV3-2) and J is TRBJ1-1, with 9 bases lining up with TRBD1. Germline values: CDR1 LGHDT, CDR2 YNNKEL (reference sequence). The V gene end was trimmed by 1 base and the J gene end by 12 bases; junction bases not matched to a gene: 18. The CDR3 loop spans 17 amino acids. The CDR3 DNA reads TGTGCCAGCAGCCAAGGGGGGGGGCAGTCGGGACAGGGTAAAACTTTCTTT. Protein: CASSQGGGQSGQGKTFF.

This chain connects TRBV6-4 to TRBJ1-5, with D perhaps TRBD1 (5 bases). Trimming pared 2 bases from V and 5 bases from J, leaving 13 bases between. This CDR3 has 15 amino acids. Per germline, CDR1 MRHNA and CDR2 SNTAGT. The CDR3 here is CASSDPGYCHQPQHF. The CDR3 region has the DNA TGTGCCAGCAGTGACCCAGGGTATTGCCATCAGCCCCAGCATTTT.